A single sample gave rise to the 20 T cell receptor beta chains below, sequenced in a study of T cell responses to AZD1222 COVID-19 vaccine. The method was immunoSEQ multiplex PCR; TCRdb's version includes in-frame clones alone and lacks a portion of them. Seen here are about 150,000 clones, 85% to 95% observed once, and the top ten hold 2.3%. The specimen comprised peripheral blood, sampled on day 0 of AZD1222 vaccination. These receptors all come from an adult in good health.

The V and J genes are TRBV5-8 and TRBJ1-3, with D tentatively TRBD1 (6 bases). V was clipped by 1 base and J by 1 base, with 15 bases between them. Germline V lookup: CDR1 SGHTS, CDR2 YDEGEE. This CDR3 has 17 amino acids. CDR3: CASSLNGGAGSGNTIYF. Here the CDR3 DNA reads TGTGCCAGCAGCTTGAACGGGGGCGCGGGTTCTGGAAACACCATATATTTT.

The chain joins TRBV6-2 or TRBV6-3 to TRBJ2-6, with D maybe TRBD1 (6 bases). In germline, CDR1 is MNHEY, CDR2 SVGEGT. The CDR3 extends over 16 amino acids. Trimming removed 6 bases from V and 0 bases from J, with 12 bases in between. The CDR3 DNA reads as TGTGCCAGCAGCTTGACAGGATCCTCTGGGGCCAACGTCCTGACTTTC. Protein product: CASSLTGSSGANVLTF.

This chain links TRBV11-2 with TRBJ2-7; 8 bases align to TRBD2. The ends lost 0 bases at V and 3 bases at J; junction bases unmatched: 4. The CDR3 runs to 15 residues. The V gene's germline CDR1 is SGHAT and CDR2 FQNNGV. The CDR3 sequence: CASSLDTGGFYEQYF. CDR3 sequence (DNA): TGTGCCAGCAGCTTAGATACGGGGGGGTTCTACGAGCAGTACTTC. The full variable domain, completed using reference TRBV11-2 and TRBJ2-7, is EAGVAQSPRYKIIEKRQSVAFWCNPISGHATLYWYQQILGQGPKLLIQFQNNGVVDDSQLPKDRFSAERLKGVDSTLKIQPAKLEDSAVYLCASSLDTGGFYEQYFGPGTRLTVT.

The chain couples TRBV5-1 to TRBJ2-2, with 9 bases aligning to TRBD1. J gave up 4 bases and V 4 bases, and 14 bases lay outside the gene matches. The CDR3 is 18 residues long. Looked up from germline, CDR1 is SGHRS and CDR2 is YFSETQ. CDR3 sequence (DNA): TGCGCCAGCAGCACCACCGGGACAGGGATAAAGGGCACCGGGGAGCTGTTTTTT. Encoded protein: CASSTTGTGIKGTGELFF.

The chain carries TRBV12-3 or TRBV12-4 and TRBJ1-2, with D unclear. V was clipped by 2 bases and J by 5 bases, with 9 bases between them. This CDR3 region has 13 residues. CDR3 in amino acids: CASSLSSFYGYTF. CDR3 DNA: TGTGCCAGCAGTTTAAGTTCTTTTTATGGCTACACCTTC.

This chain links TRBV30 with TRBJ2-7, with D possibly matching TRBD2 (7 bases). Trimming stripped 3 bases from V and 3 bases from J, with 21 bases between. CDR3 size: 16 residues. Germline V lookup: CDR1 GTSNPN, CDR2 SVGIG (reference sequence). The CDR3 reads CAWRPIGGGLGYEQYF. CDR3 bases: TGTGCCTGGAGGCCAATAGGGGGGGGTCTGGGCTACGAGCAGTACTTC.

Here the CDR3 reads CASSMRPFYEQYF. CDR3 nucleotides: TGTGCCAGTAGTATGCGGCCATTCTACGAGCAGTACTTC. The rearrangement joins TRBV19 to TRBJ2-7; D uncertain. The V end lost 3 bases, the J end lost 3 bases, and 9 bases lay between the germline ends. CDR1 is LNHDA, CDR2 SQIVND, per germline (reference sequence). The CDR3 length is 13 residues.

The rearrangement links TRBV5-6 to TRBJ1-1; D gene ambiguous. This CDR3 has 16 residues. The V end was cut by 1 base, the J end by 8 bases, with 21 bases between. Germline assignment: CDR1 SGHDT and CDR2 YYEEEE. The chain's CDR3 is CASSLRFQPRTTEAFF. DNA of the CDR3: TGTGCCAGCAGCTTGAGGTTTCAGCCAAGGACCACCGAAGCTTTCTTT.

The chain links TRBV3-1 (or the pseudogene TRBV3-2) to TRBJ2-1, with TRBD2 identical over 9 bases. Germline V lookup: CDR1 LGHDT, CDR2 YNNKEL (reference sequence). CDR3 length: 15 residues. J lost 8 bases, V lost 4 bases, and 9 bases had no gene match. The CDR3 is CASSRGLAQADEQFF. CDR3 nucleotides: TGTGCCAGCAGCCGAGGACTAGCGCAGGCCGATGAGCAGTTCTTC.

As DNA, the CDR3 is TGTGCCAGCAGTGAAGTTTCCAGTCTAAGGGAAAAACTGTTTTTT. It yields the protein CASSEVSSLREKLFF. This sequence joins TRBV6-1 and TRBJ1-4; no firm D call. Trimming shortened V by 1 base and J by 8 bases, and 14 bases separated the two germline ends. The CDR3 is 15 amino acids. CDR1 and CDR2 (germline): MNHNS, SASEGT.

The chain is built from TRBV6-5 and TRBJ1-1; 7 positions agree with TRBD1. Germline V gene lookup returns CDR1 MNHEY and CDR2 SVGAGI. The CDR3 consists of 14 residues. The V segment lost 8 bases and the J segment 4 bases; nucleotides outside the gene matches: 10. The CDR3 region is CASRRQGGSTEAFF. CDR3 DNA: TGTGCCAGCCGGAGACAGGGCGGTAGCACTGAAGCTTTCTTT.

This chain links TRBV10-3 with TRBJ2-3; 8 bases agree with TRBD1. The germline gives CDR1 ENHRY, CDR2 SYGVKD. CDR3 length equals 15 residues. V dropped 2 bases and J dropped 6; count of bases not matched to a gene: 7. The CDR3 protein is CAISEGQGWYDTQYF. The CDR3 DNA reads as TGTGCCATCAGTGAGGGACAGGGTTGGTACGATACGCAGTATTTT.

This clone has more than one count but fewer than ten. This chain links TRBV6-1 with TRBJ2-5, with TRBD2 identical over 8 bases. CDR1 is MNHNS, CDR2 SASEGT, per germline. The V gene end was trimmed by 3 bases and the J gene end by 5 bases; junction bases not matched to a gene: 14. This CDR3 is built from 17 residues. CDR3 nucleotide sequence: TGTGCCAGCAGTGATCGAGTAGCGGGGCAGCTAATTGAGACCCAGTACTTC. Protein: CASSDRVAGQLIETQYF.

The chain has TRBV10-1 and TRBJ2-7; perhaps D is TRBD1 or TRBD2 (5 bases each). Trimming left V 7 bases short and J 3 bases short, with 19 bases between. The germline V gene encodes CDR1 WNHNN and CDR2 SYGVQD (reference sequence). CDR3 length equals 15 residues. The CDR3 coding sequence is TGCGCCAGCATTCGTCGGGACCTACAAGACTACGAGCAGTACTTC. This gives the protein CASIRRDLQDYEQYF.

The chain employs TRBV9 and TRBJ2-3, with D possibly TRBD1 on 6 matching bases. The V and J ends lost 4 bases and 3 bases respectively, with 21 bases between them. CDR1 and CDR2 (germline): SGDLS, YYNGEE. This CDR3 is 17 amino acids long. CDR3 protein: CASSPWVQGRRTDTQYF. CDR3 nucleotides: TGTGCCAGCAGCCCGTGGGTTCAGGGGAGACGGACAGATACGCAGTATTTT.

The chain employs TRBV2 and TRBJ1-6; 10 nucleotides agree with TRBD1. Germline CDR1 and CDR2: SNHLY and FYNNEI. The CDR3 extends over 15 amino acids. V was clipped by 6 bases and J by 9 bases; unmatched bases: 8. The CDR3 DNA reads TGTGCCAGCAGAGCTACGGGACAGGGGACTTCACCCCTCCACTTT. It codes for CASRATGQGTSPLHF.

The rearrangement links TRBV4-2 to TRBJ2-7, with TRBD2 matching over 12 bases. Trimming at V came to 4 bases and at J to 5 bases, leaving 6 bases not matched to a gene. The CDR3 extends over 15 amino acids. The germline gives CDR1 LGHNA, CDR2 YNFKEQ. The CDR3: CASSPTSGGLNEQYF. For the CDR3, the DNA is TGTGCCAGCAGCCCTACTAGCGGGGGGCTCAACGAGCAGTACTTC.

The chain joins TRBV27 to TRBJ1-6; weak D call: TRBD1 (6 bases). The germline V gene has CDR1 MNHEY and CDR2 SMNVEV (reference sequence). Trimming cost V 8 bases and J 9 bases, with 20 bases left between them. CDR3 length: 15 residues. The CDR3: CASHPLAGDGSPLHF. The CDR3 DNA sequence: TGTGCCAGCCACCCCTTGGCAGGGGACGGTTCACCCCTCCACTTT.

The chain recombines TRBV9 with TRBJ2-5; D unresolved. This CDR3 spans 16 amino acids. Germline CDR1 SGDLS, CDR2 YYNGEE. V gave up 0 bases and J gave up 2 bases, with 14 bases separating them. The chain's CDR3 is CASSVVPTWAQETQYF. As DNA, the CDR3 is TGTGCCAGCAGCGTAGTACCTACATGGGCTCAAGAGACCCAGTACTTC. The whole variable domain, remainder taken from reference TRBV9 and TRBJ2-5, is DSGVTQTPKHLITATGQRVTLRCSPRSGDLSVYWYQQSLDQGLQFLIQYYNGEERAKGNILERFSAQQFPDLHSELNLSSLELGDSALYFCASSVVPTWAQETQYFGPGTRLLVL.

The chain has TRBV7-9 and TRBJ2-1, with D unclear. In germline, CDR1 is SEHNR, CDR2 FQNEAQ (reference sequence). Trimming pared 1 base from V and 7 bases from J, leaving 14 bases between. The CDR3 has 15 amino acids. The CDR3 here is CASSLGGVGWNEQFF. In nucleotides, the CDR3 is TGTGCCAGCAGCTTAGGTGGGGTTGGGTGGAATGAGCAGTTCTTC.